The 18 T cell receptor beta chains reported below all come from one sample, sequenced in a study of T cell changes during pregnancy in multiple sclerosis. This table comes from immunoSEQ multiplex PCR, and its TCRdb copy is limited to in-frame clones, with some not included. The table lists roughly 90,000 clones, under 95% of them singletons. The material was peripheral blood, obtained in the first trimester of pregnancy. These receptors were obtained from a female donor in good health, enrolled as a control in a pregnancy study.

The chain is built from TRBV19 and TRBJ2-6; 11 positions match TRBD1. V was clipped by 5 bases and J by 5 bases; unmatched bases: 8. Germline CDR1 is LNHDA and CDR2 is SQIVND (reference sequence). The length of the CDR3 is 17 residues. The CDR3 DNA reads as TGTGCCAGTAGTCCTGGGACAGGGGGTATGCGGGCCAACGTCCTGACTTTC. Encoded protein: CASSPGTGGMRANVLTF.

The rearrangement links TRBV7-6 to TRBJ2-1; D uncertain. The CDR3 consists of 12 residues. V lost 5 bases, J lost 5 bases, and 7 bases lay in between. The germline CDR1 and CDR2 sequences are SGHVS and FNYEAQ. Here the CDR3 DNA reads TGTGCCAGCAGCCCCCGTAACAATGAGCAGTTCTTC. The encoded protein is CASSPRNNEQFF.

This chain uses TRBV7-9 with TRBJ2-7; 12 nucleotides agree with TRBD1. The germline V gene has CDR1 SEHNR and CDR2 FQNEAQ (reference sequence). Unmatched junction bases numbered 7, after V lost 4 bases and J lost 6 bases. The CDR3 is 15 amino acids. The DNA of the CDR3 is TGTGCCAGCAGCTCGTCCGGGACAGGGGGCTTCGAGCAGTACTTC. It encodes CASSSSGTGGFEQYF.

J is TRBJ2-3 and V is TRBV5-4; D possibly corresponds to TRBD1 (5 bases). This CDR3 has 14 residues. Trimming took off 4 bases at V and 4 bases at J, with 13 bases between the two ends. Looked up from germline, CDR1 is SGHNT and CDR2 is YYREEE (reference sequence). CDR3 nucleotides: TGTGCCAGCAGCCCTCAGGGTGGCGCAGATACGCAGTATTTT. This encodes CASSPQGGADTQYF.

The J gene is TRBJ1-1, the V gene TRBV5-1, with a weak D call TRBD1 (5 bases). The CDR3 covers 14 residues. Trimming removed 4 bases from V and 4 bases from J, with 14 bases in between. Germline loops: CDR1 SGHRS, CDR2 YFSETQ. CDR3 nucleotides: TGCGCCAGCAGCCCGGGGGGGGTCGGCACTGAAGCTTTCTTT. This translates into CASSPGGVGTEAFF.

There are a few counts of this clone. Here the CDR3 DNA reads TGTGCCAGCAGCTCTCCCGGGACAGGGCCACAGTACTTC. Its protein product is CASSSPGTGPQYF. V and J are TRBV5-6 and TRBJ2-5, with 9 positions matching TRBD1. Germline assignment: CDR1 SGHDT and CDR2 YYEEEE. V lost 3 bases, J lost 11 bases, and 8 bases stayed unmatched. The CDR3 totals 13 residues.

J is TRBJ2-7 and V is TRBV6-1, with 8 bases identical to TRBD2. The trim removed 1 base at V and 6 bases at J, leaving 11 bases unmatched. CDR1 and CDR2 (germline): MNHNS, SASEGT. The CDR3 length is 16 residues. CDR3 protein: CASSEEAWRGALEQYF. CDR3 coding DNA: TGTGCCAGCAGTGAAGAAGCGTGGCGGGGGGCGCTCGAGCAGTACTTC.

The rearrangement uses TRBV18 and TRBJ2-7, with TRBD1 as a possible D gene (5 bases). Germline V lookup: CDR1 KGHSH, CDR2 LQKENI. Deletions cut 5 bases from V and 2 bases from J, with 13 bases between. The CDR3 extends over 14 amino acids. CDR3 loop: CASSSQGSPYEQYF. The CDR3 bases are TGTGCCAGCTCAAGCCAGGGTAGTCCCTACGAGCAGTACTTC.

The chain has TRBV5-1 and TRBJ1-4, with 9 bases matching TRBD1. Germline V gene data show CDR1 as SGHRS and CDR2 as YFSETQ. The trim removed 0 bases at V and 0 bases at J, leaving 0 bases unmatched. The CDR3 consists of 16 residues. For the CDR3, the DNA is TGCGCCAGCAGCTTGGGACAGGGGGCAACTAATGAAAAACTGTTTTTT. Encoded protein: CASSLGQGATNEKLFF.

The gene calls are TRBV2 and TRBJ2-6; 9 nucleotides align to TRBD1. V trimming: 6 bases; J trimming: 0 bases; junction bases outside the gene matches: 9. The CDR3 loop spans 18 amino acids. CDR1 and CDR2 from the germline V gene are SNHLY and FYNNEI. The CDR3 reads CASSAQGQGTSGANVLTF. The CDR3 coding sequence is TGTGCCAGCAGCGCACAGGGACAGGGTACCTCTGGGGCCAACGTCCTGACTTTC.

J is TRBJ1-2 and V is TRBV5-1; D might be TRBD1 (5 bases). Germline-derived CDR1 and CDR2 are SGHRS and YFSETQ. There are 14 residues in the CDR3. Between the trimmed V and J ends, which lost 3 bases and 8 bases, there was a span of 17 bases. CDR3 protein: CASSSNAGGDGYTF. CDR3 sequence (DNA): TGCGCCAGCAGCTCTAATGCGGGGGGGGACGGCTACACCTTC.

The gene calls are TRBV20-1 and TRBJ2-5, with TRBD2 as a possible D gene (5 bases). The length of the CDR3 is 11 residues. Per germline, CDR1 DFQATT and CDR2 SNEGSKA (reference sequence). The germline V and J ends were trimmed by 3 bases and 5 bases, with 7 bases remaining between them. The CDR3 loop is CSASTGETQYF. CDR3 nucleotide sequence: TGCAGTGCTAGTACGGGGGAGACCCAGTACTTC.

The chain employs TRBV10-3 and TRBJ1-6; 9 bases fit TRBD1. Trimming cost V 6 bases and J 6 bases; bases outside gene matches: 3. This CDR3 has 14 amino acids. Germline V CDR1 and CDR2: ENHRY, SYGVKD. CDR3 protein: CAISGQGFNSPLHF. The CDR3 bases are TGTGCCATCAGCGGACAGGGGTTTAATTCACCCCTCCACTTT.

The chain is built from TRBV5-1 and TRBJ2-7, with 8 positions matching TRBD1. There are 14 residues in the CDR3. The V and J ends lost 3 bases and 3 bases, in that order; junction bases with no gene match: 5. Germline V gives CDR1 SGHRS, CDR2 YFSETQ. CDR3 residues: CASSSDRDSYEQYF. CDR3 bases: TGCGCCAGCAGCTCGGACAGGGACAGCTACGAGCAGTACTTC.

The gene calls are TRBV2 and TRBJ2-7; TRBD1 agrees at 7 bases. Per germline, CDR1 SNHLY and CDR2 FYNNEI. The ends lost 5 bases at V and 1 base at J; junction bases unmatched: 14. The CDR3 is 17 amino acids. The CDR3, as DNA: TGTGCCAGCAGTCCCAGATCTGTCGACAGGGTATCCTACGAGCAGTACTTC. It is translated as CASSPRSVDRVSYEQYF.

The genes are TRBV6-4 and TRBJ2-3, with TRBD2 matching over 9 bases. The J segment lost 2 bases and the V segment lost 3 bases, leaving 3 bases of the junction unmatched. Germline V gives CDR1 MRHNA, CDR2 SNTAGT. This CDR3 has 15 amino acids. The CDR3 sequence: CASSETSGDTDTQYF. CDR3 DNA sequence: TGTGCCAGCAGTGAGACTAGCGGAGACACAGATACGCAGTATTTT.

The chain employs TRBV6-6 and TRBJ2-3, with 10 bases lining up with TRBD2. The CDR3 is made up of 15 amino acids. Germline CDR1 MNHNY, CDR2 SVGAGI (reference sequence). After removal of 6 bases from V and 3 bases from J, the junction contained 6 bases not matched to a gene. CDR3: CASRGSGGRTDTQYF. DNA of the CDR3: TGTGCCAGCAGGGGTAGCGGGGGGAGGACAGATACGCAGTATTTT.

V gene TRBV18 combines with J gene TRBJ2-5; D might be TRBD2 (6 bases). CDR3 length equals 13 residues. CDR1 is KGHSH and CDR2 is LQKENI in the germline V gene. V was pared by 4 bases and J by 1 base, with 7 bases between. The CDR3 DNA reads TGTGCCAGCTCACTGGGACTCCAAGAGACCCAGTACTTC. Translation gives CASSLGLQETQYF.